This record looks at one T cell receptor beta chain sequence and its context. Its cognate antigen is unknown. V was shortened by 1 base and J by 7 bases, with 14 bases between the two germline ends. The CDR3 is 15 amino acids. CDR1 LGHDT and CDR2 YNNKEL come from the germline V gene (reference sequence). In the ViraFEST assay, antigen-specific CD4+ clonotypes were identified by expansion after peptide-pool stimulation. Scientists isolated CD4+ T cells after an approximately ten-day culture period ended. According to the study, vaccine recipients showed no prior SARS-CoV-2 infection and negative nucleocapsid antibodies. Libraries were prepared by immunoSEQ multiplex PCR; TCRdb keeps only in-frame clonotypes and omits some of them. Counted here are about 70,000 clones, under 90% occurring once; the ten biggest clones make up less than 15%. The sample is drawn from a study of vaccination effects on CD4 cells after COVID-19. Looking at the study overall: Two-dose vaccination with either BNT162b2 or mRNA-1273 was given to the participants.

The TCR originated in a human donor who received a COVID-19 vaccine. The rearrangement joins TRBV3-1 (or the pseudogene TRBV3-2) to TRBJ1-5; D unclear. This specimen consisted of CD4+ T cells from PBMCs cultured with SARS-CoV-2 spike peptides, obtained before COVID-19 vaccination. The CDR3 region has the DNA TGTGCCAGCAGCCAAGGATTGGGGTTCTACCAGCCCCAGCATTTT. It is translated as CASSQGLGFYQPQHF.